Shown below are 4 T cell receptor beta chains from a single sample sequenced in a study of molecular identifiers for immune sequencing clone quantification. TCRdb re-called the PCR reads through MiXCR, storing one row per CDR3 protein. The sample has about 640,000 distinct CDR3 sequences; just under 20% are singletons. Sequencing was carried out using naive CD8+ T cells from blood, with Jurkat cell RNA spiked in. Indicated subset: FACS-sorted CD8+CD4-CCR7+CD45RA+ naive T cells. These receptors all come from a human donor in good health. Some libraries in this study had Jurkat cell RNA spiked in.

This clonotype was recorded at least ten times. V and J are TRBV5-5 and TRBJ1-1; D might be TRBD1 (5 bases). This CDR3 comprises 17 residues. Between the trimmed V and J ends, which lost 4 bases and 2 bases, there was a span of 21 bases. CDR1 is SGHKS and CDR2 is YYEKEE in the germline V gene (reference sequence). In DNA, the CDR3 is TGTGCCAGCAGCCGGCTACCCTGGGAGGGGCCTAACACTGAAGCTTTCTTT. Translated, it gives CASSRLPWEGPNTEAFF. The full variable domain, rest sourced from reference TRBV5-5 and TRBJ1-1, is DAGVTQSPTHLIKTRGQQVTLRCSPISGHKSVSWYQQVLGQGPQFIFQYYEKEERGRGNFPDRFSARQFPNYSSELNVNALLLGDSALYLCASSRLPWEGPNTEAFFGQGTRLTVV.

In this sample, this clonotype turned up many times. This chain connects TRBV27 to TRBJ2-3, with a tentative D call TRBD2 (6 bases). The V gene lost 6 bases and the J gene lost 2 bases, with 18 bases spanning the gap. The germline V gene has CDR1 MNHEY and CDR2 SMNVEV (reference sequence). There are 16 residues in the CDR3. This chain's CDR3 is CASRVYGRPPTDTQYF. CDR3 bases: TGTGCCAGCAGGGTCTATGGGAGGCCTCCCACAGATACGCAGTATTTT.

The table lists this clonotype with many counts. This chain joins TRBV7-7 and TRBJ2-1, with D unresolved. Trimming stripped 1 base from V and 6 bases from J, with 10 bases between. Germline V gene sequence: CDR1 SSHAT, CDR2 FNYEAQ (reference sequence). The CDR3 covers 14 residues. The CDR3 is CASSLGPEFNEQFF. CDR3 bases: TGTGCCAGCAGCTTAGGCCCGGAGTTCAATGAGCAGTTCTTC.

This clonotype was observed a handful of times. This rearrangement joins TRBV6-4 to TRBJ1-1, with 7 positions matching TRBD1. The V segment lost 6 bases and the J segment 3 bases; nucleotides outside the gene matches: 4. Germline CDR1 MRHNA, CDR2 SNTAGT. The CDR3 runs to 13 residues. This chain's CDR3 is CASRRDSYTEAFF. In DNA, the CDR3 is TGTGCCAGCAGGCGGGACAGTTACACTGAAGCTTTCTTT.